This TCR beta chain originates from a study of blood T cell repertoires in COVID-19. Across the whole study: PBMCs, B-cell-depleted T cells, or T cells provided the cDNA or gDNA that made up the material.

V was pared by 8 bases and J by 3 bases, with 5 bases of the junction left unmatched. Germline V gene sequence: CDR1 SGDLS, CDR2 YYNGEE. This CDR3 has 13 amino acids. The authors' processing: Reference gene primer amplification in the assay estimated nucleated cell counts. The table came from immunoSEQ multiplex PCR; TCRdb's copy has only in-frame clones and leaves some out. V, J and clone size were drawn from that table, and D and trimming were deduced from the DNA. Among 200,000 to 250,000 clones listed, around nine tenths were seen once. The genes are TRBV9 and TRBJ2-3, with 8 bases matching TRBD1. Source material: peripheral blood. This sequence was found in a woman aged 55-70 years with acute or convalescent COVID-19. The CDR3: CASGQGTTDTQYF. DNA of the CDR3: TGTGCCAGTGGACAGGGAACTACAGATACGCAGTATTTT.